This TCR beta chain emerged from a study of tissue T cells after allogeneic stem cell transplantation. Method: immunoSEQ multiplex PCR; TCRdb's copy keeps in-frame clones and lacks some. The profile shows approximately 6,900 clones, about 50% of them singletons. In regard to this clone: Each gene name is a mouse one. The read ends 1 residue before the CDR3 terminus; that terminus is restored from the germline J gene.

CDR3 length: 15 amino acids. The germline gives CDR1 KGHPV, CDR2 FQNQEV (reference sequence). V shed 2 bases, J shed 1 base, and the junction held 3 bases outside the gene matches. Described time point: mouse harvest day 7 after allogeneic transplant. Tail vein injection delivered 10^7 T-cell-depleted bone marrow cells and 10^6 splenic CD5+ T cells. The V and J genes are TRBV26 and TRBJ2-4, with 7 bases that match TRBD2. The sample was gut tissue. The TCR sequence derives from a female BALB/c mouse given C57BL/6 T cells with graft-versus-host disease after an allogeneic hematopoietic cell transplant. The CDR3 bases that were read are TGTGCCAGCAGTCTGGGGGGGGGAGGTCAAAACACCTTGTAC. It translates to CASSLGGGGQNTLY. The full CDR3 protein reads CASSLGGGGQNTLYF.